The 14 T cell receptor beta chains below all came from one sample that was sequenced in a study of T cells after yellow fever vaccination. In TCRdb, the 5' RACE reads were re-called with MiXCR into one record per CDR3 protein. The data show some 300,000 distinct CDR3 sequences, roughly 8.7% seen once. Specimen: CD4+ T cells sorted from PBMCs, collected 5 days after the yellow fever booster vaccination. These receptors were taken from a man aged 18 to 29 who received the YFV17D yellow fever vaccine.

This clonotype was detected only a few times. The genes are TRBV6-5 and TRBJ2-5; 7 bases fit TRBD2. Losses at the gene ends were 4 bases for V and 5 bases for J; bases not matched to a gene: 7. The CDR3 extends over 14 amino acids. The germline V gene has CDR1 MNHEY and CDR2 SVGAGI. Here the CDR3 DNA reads TGTGCCAGCAGTTTTGGGGCCGGGGGGGAGACCCAGTACTTC. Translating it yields CASSFGAGGETQYF.

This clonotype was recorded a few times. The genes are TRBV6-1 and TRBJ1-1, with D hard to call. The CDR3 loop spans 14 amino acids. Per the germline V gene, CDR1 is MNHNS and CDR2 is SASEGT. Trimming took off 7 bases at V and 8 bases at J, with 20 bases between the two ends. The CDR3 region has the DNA TGTGCCAGCACGTGGGAGGGAGGCGCCTCCGAAGCTTTCTTT. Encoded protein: CASTWEGGASEAFF.

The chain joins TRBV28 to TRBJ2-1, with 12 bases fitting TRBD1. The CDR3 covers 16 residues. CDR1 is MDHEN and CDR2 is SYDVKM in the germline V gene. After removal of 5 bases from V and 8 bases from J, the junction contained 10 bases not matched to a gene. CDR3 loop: CASSPGTGGARDEQFF. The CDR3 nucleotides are TGTGCCAGCAGTCCCGGGACAGGGGGCGCGAGGGATGAGCAGTTCTTC.

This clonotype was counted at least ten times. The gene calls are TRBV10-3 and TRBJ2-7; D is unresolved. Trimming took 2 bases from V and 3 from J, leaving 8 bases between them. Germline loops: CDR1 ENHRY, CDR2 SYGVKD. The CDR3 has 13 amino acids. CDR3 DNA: TGTGCCATCAGTGAGGGTTACAACTACGAGCAGTACGTC. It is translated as CAISEGYNYEQYV.

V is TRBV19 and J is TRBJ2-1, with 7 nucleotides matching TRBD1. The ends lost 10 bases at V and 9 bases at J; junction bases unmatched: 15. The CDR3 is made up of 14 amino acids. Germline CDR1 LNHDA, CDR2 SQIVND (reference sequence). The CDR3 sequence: CANPEGTAPGEQFF. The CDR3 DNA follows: TGTGCCAACCCCGAGGGGACAGCCCCCGGTGAGCAGTTCTTC.

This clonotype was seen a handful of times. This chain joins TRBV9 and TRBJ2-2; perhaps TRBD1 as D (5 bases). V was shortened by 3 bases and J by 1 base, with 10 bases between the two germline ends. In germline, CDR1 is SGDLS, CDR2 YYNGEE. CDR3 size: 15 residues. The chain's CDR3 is CASSANTGNTGELFF. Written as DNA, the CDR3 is TGTGCCAGCAGCGCCAATACAGGGAACACCGGGGAGCTGTTTTTT.

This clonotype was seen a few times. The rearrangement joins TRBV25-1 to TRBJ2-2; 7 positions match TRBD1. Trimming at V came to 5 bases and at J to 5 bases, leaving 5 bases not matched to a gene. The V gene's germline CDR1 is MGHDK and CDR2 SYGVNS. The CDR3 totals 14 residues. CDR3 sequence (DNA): TGTGCCAGCAGTCCGACAGGGTGGACCGGGGAGCTGTTTTTT. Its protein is CASSPTGWTGELFF.

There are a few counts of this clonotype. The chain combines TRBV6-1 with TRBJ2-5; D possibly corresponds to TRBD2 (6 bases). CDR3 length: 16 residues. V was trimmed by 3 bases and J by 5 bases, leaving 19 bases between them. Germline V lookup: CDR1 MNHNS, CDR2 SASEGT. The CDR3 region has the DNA TGTGCCAGCAGTGATGGGCCTAGAGGAGGGGCGGAGACCCAGTACTTC. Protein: CASSDGPRGGAETQYF.

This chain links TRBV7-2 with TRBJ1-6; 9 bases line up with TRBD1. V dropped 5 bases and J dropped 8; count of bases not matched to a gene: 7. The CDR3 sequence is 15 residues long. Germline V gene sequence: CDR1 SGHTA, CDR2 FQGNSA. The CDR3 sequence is CASSQTGGTHSPLHF. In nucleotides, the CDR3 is TGTGCCAGCAGCCAGACAGGGGGTACTCATTCACCCCTCCACTTT.

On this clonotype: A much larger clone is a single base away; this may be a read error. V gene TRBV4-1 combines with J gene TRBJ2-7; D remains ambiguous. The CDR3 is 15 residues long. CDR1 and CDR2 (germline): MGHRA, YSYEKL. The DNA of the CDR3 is TGCGCCCGCAGCCAAGATCGGAACGGCCCCTACGAGCAGTACTTC. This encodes CARSQDRNGPYEQYF.

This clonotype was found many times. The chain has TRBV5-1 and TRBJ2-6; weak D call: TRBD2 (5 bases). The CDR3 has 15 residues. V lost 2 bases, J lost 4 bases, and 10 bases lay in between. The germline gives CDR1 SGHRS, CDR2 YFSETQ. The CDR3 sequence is CASSLADGGANVLTF. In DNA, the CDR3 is TGCGCCAGCAGCTTAGCGGACGGCGGGGCCAACGTCCTGACTTTC.

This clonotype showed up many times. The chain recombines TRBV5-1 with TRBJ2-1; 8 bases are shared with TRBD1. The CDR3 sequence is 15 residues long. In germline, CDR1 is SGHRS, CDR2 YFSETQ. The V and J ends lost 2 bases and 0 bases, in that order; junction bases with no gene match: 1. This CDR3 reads CASSLQGDSYNEQFF. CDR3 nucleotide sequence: TGCGCCAGCAGCTTACAGGGGGACTCCTACAATGAGCAGTTCTTC.

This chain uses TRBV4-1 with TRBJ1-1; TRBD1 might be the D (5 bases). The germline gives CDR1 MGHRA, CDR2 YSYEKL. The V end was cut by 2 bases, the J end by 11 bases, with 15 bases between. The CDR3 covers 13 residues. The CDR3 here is CASSQFGGEKAFF. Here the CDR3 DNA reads TGCGCCAGCAGCCAATTCGGGGGAGAAAAGGCTTTCTTT.

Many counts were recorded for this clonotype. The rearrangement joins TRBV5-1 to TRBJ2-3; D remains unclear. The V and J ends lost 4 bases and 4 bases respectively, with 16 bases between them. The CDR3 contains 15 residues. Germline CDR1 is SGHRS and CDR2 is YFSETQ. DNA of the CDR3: TGCGCCAGCAGCCCGGACGTACCTGGGGCAGATACGCAGTATTTT. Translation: CASSPDVPGADTQYF.